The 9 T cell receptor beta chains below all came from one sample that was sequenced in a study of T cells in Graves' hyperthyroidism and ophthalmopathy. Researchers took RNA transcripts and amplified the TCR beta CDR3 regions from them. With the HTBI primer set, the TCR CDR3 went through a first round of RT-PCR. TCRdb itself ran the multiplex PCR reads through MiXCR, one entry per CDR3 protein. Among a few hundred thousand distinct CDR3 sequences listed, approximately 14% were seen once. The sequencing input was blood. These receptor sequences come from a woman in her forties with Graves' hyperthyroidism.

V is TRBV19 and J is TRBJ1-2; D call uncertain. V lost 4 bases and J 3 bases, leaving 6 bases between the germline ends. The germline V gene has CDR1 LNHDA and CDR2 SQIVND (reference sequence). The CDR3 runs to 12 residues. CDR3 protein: CASSRSYYGYTF. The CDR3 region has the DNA TGTGCCAGTAGTAGGTCTTACTATGGCTACACCTTC.

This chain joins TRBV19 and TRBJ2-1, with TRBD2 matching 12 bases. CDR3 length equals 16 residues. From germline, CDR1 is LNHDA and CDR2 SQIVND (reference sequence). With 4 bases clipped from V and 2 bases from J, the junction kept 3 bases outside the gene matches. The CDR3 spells CASSTRLAGAYNEQFF. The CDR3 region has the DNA TGTGCCAGTAGTACCAGACTAGCGGGAGCCTACAATGAGCAGTTCTTC.

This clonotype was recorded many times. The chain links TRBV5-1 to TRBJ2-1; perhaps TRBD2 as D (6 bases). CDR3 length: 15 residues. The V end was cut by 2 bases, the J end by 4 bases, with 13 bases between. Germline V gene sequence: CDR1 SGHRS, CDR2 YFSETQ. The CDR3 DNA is TGCGCCAGCAGCTTAGTGGGAGGAGGATACAATGAGCAGTTCTTC. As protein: CASSLVGGGYNEQFF.

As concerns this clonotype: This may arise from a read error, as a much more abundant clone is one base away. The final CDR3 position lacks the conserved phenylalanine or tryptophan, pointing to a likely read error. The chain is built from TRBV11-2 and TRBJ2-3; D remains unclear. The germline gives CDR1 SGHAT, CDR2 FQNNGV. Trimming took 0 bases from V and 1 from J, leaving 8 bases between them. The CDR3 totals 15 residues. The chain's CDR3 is CASSLEGWGTDTQYL. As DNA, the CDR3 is TGTGCCAGCAGCTTAGAAGGGTGGGGCACAGATACGCAGTATCTT.

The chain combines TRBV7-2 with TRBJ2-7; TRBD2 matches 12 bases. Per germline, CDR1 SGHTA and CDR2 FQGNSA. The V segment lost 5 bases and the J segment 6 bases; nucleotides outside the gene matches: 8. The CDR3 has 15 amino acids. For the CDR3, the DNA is TGTGCCAGCAGCCTACCGGGACTAGCGGGTATCGAGCAGTACTTC. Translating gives CASSLPGLAGIEQYF.

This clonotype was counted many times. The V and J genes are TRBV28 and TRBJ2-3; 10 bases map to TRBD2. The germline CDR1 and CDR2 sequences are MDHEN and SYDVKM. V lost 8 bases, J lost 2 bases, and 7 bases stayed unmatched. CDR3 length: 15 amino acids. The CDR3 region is CASGLAALSTDTQYF. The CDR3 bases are TGTGCCAGCGGACTAGCGGCTCTCTCCACAGATACGCAGTATTTT.

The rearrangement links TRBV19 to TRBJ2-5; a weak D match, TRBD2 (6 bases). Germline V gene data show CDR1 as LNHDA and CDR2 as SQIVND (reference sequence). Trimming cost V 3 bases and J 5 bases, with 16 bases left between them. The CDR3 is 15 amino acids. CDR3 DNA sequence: TGTGCCAGTAGTATTCTCGACGGGGCGGGGGAGACCCAGTACTTC. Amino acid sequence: CASSILDGAGETQYF. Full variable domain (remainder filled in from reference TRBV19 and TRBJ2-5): DGGITQSPKYLFRKEGQNVTLSCEQNLNHDAMYWYRQDPGQGLRLIYYSQIVNDFQKGDIAEGYSVSREKKESFPLTVTSAQKNPTAFYLCASSILDGAGETQYFGPGTRLLVL.

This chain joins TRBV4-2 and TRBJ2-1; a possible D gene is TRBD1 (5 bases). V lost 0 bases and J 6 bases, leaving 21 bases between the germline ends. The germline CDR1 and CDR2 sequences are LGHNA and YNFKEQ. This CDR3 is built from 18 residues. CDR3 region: CASSQDSLVGVFINEQFF. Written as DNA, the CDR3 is TGTGCCAGCAGCCAAGACAGTTTGGTAGGGGTGTTCATCAATGAGCAGTTCTTC.

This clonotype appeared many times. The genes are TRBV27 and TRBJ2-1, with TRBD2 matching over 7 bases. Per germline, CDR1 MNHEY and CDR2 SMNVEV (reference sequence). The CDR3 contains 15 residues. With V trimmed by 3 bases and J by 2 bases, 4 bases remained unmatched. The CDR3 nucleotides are TGTGCCAGCAGTTTTTGGGACTACGCCTACAATGAGCAGTTCTTC. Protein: CASSFWDYAYNEQFF.